These 23 T cell receptor beta chains originate from one sample sequenced in a study of cytomegalovirus exposure and HLA in healthy donors. 13 Jbeta primers and 60 Vbeta primers were used for the PCR. The method was immunoSEQ multiplex PCR; TCRdb's version includes in-frame clones alone and lacks a portion of them. Here the sample spans about 200,000 clones, 80% to 85% being singletons. Input material: PBMCs. The source is a woman between 40 and 55 years old in good health and CMV-seronegative.

This chain uses TRBV10-1 with TRBJ2-7; the D gene is possibly TRBD1 (5 bases). Germline V lookup: CDR1 WNHNN, CDR2 SYGVQD (reference sequence). This CDR3 is 15 amino acids long. Between the trimmed V and J ends, which lost 0 bases and 0 bases, there was a span of 9 bases. The CDR3 sequence is CASSESLGASYEQYF. The CDR3 nucleotides read TGCGCCAGCAGTGAGTCGCTAGGGGCCTCCTACGAGCAGTACTTC.

This chain connects TRBV19 to TRBJ1-2, with a possible D match to TRBD1 (6 bases). CDR1 is LNHDA and CDR2 is SQIVND in the germline V gene (reference sequence). The V end was cut by 4 bases, the J end by 6 bases, with 18 bases between. The CDR3 has 15 residues. The DNA for the CDR3 is TGTGCCAGTAGTACACTCCCTACAGGGTACGATGGCTACACCTTC. Amino acid sequence: CASSTLPTGYDGYTF.

The rearrangement links TRBV7-6 to TRBJ2-1; D not resolved. The V and J ends lost 2 bases and 0 bases respectively, with 14 bases between them. Germline lookup yields CDR1 SGHVS and CDR2 FNYEAQ. The CDR3 sequence is 17 residues long. CDR3 sequence (DNA): TGTGCCAGCAGCTTACCCCTATCCCCACTCTCCTACAATGAGCAGTTCTTC. It specifies CASSLPLSPLSYNEQFF.

The chain joins TRBV9 to TRBJ2-2; a weak D match, TRBD2 (5 bases). Germline V gene data show CDR1 as SGDLS and CDR2 as YYNGEE. The V and J ends lost 2 bases and 1 base respectively, with 9 bases between them. This CDR3 is 15 amino acids long. The CDR3 reads CASSVGERNTGELFF. In DNA form, the CDR3 reads TGTGCCAGCAGCGTGGGAGAGCGGAACACCGGGGAGCTGTTTTTT.

CDR3 DNA sequence: TGTGCCAGCAGGGGGCTGAGCACAGATACGCAGTATTTT. Translating gives CASRGLSTDTQYF. This sequence joins TRBV6-5 and TRBJ2-3; D is possibly TRBD1 (5 bases). The V end lost 6 bases, the J end lost 0 bases, and 7 bases lay between the germline ends. Germline values: CDR1 MNHEY, CDR2 SVGAGI. The CDR3 consists of 13 residues.

This chain uses TRBV30 with TRBJ2-3; possibly TRBD2 for D (5 bases). The CDR3 runs to 14 residues. V was clipped by 8 bases and J by 2 bases, with 17 bases between them. CDR1 and CDR2 from the germline V gene are GTSNPN and SVGIG (reference sequence). CDR3 loop: CARTEGRSTDTQYF. The CDR3 bases are TGTGCCCGAACCGAGGGCAGATCCACAGATACGCAGTATTTT.

The chain's CDR3 is CASSYSGVGGISPLHF. The DNA for the CDR3 is TGTGCCAGCAGTTACTCCGGGGTTGGTGGAATTTCACCCCTCCACTTT. V and J are TRBV6-6 and TRBJ1-6; D ambiguous. CDR1 and CDR2 from the germline V gene are MNHNY and SVGAGI (reference sequence). The CDR3 runs 16 residues. Trimming removed 0 bases from V and 9 bases from J, with 15 bases in between.

This clone was counted only a few times. V is TRBV13 and J is TRBJ1-2; TRBD1 is a possible D gene (6 bases). CDR1 is PRHDT, CDR2 FYEKMQ, per germline (reference sequence). CDR3 size: 17 residues. Deletions cut 4 bases from V and 5 bases from J, with 23 bases between. The CDR3 region has the DNA TGTGCCAGCAGCTGGACGGAACAGGGCAGTCCCCAATATGGCTACACCTTC. Protein product: CASSWTEQGSPQYGYTF.

This clone was observed once. The rearrangement uses TRBV7-2 and TRBJ2-3; D not certain. With 1 base removed from V and 2 bases from J, the gap between germline ends came to 4 bases. The CDR3 has 13 amino acids. The germline V gene encodes CDR1 SGHTA and CDR2 FQGNSA. CDR3: CASSLGATDTQYF. CDR3 nucleotide sequence: TGTGCCAGCAGCTTAGGGGCCACAGATACGCAGTATTTT.

This chain links TRBV30 with TRBJ1-2; 9 bases are shared with TRBD1. This CDR3 contains 17 residues. Trimming cost V 1 base and J 8 bases; bases outside gene matches: 17. CDR1 and CDR2 (germline): GTSNPN, SVGIG (reference sequence). The DNA for the CDR3 is TGTGCCTGGAGTGGATTCGGAATGACAGGGGGTAGAGGGGGCTACACCTTC. This translates into CAWSGFGMTGGRGGYTF.

The chain combines TRBV5-1 with TRBJ1-1; 12 nucleotides match TRBD1. V lost 1 base to trimming and J lost 6 bases; unmatched junction nucleotides: 13. Germline assignment: CDR1 SGHRS and CDR2 YFSETQ. CDR3 length: 18 residues. CDR3 DNA sequence: TGCGCCAGCAGCTTGACCTCCGGGACAGGGGGCTTCCCCGCTGAAGCTTTCTTT. This codes for CASSLTSGTGGFPAEAFF.

The rearrangement joins TRBV7-2 to TRBJ1-3; 8 nucleotides match TRBD1. V shed 2 bases, J shed 3 bases, and the junction held 12 bases outside the gene matches. The germline CDR1 and CDR2 sequences are SGHTA and FQGNSA. The CDR3 consists of 18 residues. The CDR3 is CASSLLARDRFGGNTIYF. The CDR3 DNA reads TGTGCCAGCAGCTTATTGGCACGGGACAGGTTCGGTGGAAACACCATATATTTT.

The chain recombines TRBV19 with TRBJ1-1, with D perhaps matching TRBD1 (6 bases). The CDR3 spans 15 residues. V was clipped by 3 bases and J by 1 base, with 12 bases between them. In germline, CDR1 is LNHDA, CDR2 SQIVND (reference sequence). This chain's CDR3 is CASSIRQVTNTEAFF. The CDR3 DNA reads as TGTGCCAGTAGTATCAGACAGGTGACGAACACTGAAGCTTTCTTT. The variable domain in full, completed from reference TRBV19 and TRBJ1-1, reads DGGITQSPKYLFRKEGQNVTLSCEQNLNHDAMYWYRQDPGQGLRLIYYSQIVNDFQKGDIAEGYSVSREKKESFPLTVTSAQKNPTAFYLCASSIRQVTNTEAFFGQGTRLTVV.

The V and J genes are TRBV29-1 and TRBJ1-2; tentatively, D is TRBD1 (6 bases). V lost 3 bases to trimming and J lost 1 base, with 21 bases between them. Germline-derived CDR1 and CDR2 are SQVTM and ANQGSEA. CDR3 length: 17 residues. CDR3 sequence reads: CSVDGRGNRGFNYGYTF. CDR3 DNA: TGCAGCGTTGACGGCAGGGGTAACCGAGGGTTTAACTATGGCTACACCTTC.

The rearrangement uses TRBV30 and TRBJ2-3; D is perhaps TRBD2 (6 bases). The V end lost 6 bases, the J end lost 0 bases, and 16 bases lay between the germline ends. The CDR3 contains 15 residues. The germline CDR1 and CDR2 sequences are GTSNPN and SVGIG (reference sequence). CDR3 sequence: CACQRSGSSTDTQYF. The CDR3 DNA is TGTGCCTGCCAACGGAGCGGGTCTAGCACAGATACGCAGTATTTT.

This clone was observed a single time. The chain combines TRBV5-4 with TRBJ1-2; TRBD1 agrees at 7 bases. Trimming took 0 bases from V and 2 from J; bases not matched to a gene: 4. The CDR3 runs to 15 residues. Germline assignment: CDR1 SGHNT and CDR2 YYREEE (reference sequence). CDR3 in amino acids: CASSLDPQGNYGYTF. The CDR3 DNA reads as TGTGCCAGCAGCTTGGATCCACAGGGGAACTATGGCTACACCTTC.

This clone has a single count. The V and J genes are TRBV11-2 and TRBJ2-5; D ambiguous. This CDR3 contains 14 residues. Germline V gives CDR1 SGHAT, CDR2 FQNNGV. Trimming left V 1 base short and J 3 bases short, with 9 bases between. Here the CDR3 reads CASSLGSGEETQYF. Written as DNA, the CDR3 is TGTGCCAGCAGCTTAGGTTCCGGAGAAGAGACCCAGTACTTC.

The rearrangement joins TRBV19 to TRBJ2-7; 11 bases map to TRBD1. J gave up 7 bases and V 5 bases, and 10 bases lay outside the gene matches. The CDR3 loop spans 15 amino acids. Germline CDR1 reads LNHDA; CDR2 reads SQIVND (reference sequence). The CDR3 loop is CASSVGTGGIREQYF. CDR3 in DNA: TGTGCCAGTAGTGTCGGGACAGGGGGGATTAGGGAGCAGTACTTC.

The chain joins TRBV7-2 to TRBJ2-7; TRBD1 matches 7 bases. After removal of 5 bases from V and 4 bases from J, the junction contained 11 bases not matched to a gene. Germline values: CDR1 SGHTA, CDR2 FQGNSA. The CDR3 has 15 residues. DNA of the CDR3: TGTGCCAGCAGCGTGACAGGGTTTGGGCAATACGAGCAGTACTTC. This codes for CASSVTGFGQYEQYF.

This rearrangement joins TRBV15 to TRBJ2-3, with 7 positions matching TRBD2. Germline trimming cut 8 bases from V and 3 bases from J; bases unmatched to any gene: 11. CDR1 is LNHNV and CDR2 is YYDKDF in the germline V gene (reference sequence). The CDR3 spans 15 residues. In DNA, the CDR3 is TGTGCCACCCGTACTGGCGGGAGTGGGACAGATACGCAGTATTTT. The encoded protein is CATRTGGSGTDTQYF.

The rearrangement joins TRBV30 to TRBJ1-3; no reliable D call. The germline V and J ends were trimmed by 1 base and 5 bases, with 9 bases remaining between them. CDR1 is GTSNPN, CDR2 SVGIG, per germline (reference sequence). This CDR3 is built from 13 residues. This CDR3 reads CAWSAGARNTIYF. As DNA, the CDR3 is TGTGCCTGGAGTGCTGGAGCTAGAAACACCATATATTTT. Full variable domain (missing parts from reference TRBV30 and TRBJ1-3): SQTIHQWPATLVQPVGSPLSLECTVEGTSNPNLYWYRQAAGRGLQLLFYSVGIGQISSEVPQNLSASRPQDRQFILSSKKLLLSDSGFYLCAWSAGARNTIYFGEGSWLTVV.

V is TRBV28 and J is TRBJ2-3; the D gene is possibly TRBD1 (6 bases). Germline loops: CDR1 MDHEN, CDR2 SYDVKM. V was clipped by 11 bases and J by 8 bases, with 17 bases between them. This CDR3 has 12 amino acids. In nucleotides, the CDR3 is TGTGCCGCAGGGGCCGATACTGGTACGCAGTATTTT. Translated: CAAGADTGTQYF.

This clone was observed a handful of times. The chain carries TRBV21-1 and TRBJ2-1; the table's D call TRBD2 went unverified against the DNA. TRBV21-1 has pseudogene status. This CDR3 is built from 16 residues. CDR3 bases: TGTGCCAGCAGCAAATTGGGAACGACTACTAGGAATGAGCAGTTCTTC. It is translated as CASSKLGTTTRNEQFF.